The subject of this entry is one T cell receptor (beta chain). This clone was seen more than once but under ten times. Its target antigen remains unknown. Within one base of it there is no much larger clone, and no base qualities were kept. These data come from a study of PD-1 blockade in classical Hodgkin lymphoma (dated by TCRdb to about 2020). Broadly, across the study: Nivolumab dosing was 3 mg/kg intravenously every 2 weeks, continuing until either disease progression or unacceptable toxicity. To define a peripheral blood immune signature of response to PD-1 blockade in classical Hodgkin lymphoma, the study combined TCR beta sequencing with CyTOF.

Compared with germline, V lacks 6 bases and J lacks 5 bases; bases without a gene match: 11. The CDR3 contains 15 residues, cysteine and phenylalanine counted. The CDR3 DNA has 45 bases and is translated from base 1. Per the germline V gene, ENHRY is the CDR1 and SYGVKD is the CDR2. The Qiagen DNeasy kit was used to extract genomic DNA both from unsorted PBMCs and from the negatively selected CD4+ and CD8+ fractions. Amplification of TCR beta CDR3 regions was done by immunoSEQ multiplex PCR with primers that anneal to V and J segments. A synthetic immune receptor repertoire was used to minimize amplification bias, and any residual bias was removed computationally once sequencing was done. In the source study's methods: Repertoire diversity was quantified as the Shannon entropy index using custom Python scripts. The unsorted, CD4+ and CD8+ repertoires were each analyzed separately, with the exception of combined analyses, where CD4+ and CD8+ sequences were merged in silico. Clonal expansion was defined as a frequency increase of at least 2-fold after treatment compared with C1D1, and clones undetected at baseline were assigned a pseudocount of 0.5. Singleton clones were defined as clones with 0 or 1 copy at C1D1, and non-singleton clones were defined as clones with 2 or more copies. Clones expanded in unsorted samples were annotated as CD4+, CD8+ or unknown by matching protein sequences in sorted samples from the same patient. Diversity changes from C1D1 to C4D1 were tested in paired samples using Wilcoxon tests. TCRdb's version of the immuneACCESS table is confined to in-frame rearrangements and falls short of the full clone set. An unresolved V gene accounts for under half of the shortfall where checked; the remainder is of unknown origin. D and trimming come from the DNA, and the V and J calls and clone size come from that table. Present in this sample are about 21,000 clones, over 65% of which were seen just once. Over 15% of the sample goes to the ten largest clones.

Broader findings and caveats from the paper: Baseline TCR diversity was reported as lower in newly diagnosed patients than in healthy donors, and lower still in relapsed/refractory patients. CD4+ but not CD8+ TCR diversity rose significantly by C4D1 (p=0.0027 vs p=0.16), most apparent in complete responders (p=0.02). The study was limited to a single clinical trial cohort, and causes of repertoire differences, possibly disease activity or prior therapy, remained undefined. Trial patients with a complete response had baseline diversity similar to that of newly diagnosed patients, while partial responders and progressors had significantly lower diversity. Patients starting nivolumab less than 1 year after ASCT had lower diversity and were excluded from later analyses to avoid confounding by immune reconstitution.

Read against the paper, the sample's time point label means: cycle 4 day 1 (C4D1), after less than 7 weeks of nivolumab. Every trial patient had relapsed after autologous stem cell transplantation, and cohorts A, B and C differed in prior brentuximab vedotin exposure. The trial cohort was composed of around 60 patients with relapsed/refractory classical Hodgkin lymphoma, for whom complete response, partial response or progressive disease was recorded as best overall response. In the multi-cohort phase II CheckMate 205 trial, trial patients received single-agent nivolumab. An independent review committee assessed best overall response by applying the 2007 International Working Group response criteria. Trial PBMCs were obtained immediately prior to nivolumab initiation (C1D1) and on therapy at cycle 2 day 1 and cycle 4 day 1. Peripheral blood was collected in 8 mL Vacutainer Cell Preparation Tubes, from which PBMCs were isolated by centrifugation and then cryopreserved.

Sample: peripheral blood mononuclear cells (PBMCs), taken before the fourth cycle of nivolumab. The chain joins TRBV10-3 to TRBJ2-7; 9 of the junction bases match TRBD1. This clonotype originated in a human donor with classical Hodgkin lymphoma. This receptor has the CDR3 CAIRIPGQGDHEQYF. The nucleotides are TGTGCCATCAGAATTCCGGGACAGGGAGATCACGAGCAGTACTTC.